A single sample is the source of the 29 T cell receptor beta chains below, sequenced in a study of cytomegalovirus exposure and HLA in healthy donors. The PCR used 60 Vbeta and 13 Jbeta primers. Here immunoSEQ multiplex PCR was the method, and the copy in TCRdb shows in-frame clones only, minus some. This table holds some 200,000 clones. Specimen: PBMCs. The receptors were sampled from a boy between 5 and 17 years old in good health and CMV-seronegative.

The V call is TRBV30, the J call TRBJ1-2, with D tentatively TRBD1 (5 bases). Germline V gene lookup returns CDR1 GTSNPN and CDR2 SVGIG (reference sequence). The CDR3 length is 13 residues. V was clipped by 6 bases and J by 8 bases, with 19 bases between them. This CDR3 reads CACTVKGAGGYTF. The CDR3 DNA follows: TGTGCCTGTACCGTTAAAGGGGCAGGGGGCTACACCTTC.

CDR3 DNA: TGTGCCAGCAGCTTAGCGGGGGCGCTTACCTATGGCTACACCTTC. Amino acids: CASSLAGALTYGYTF. The chain is built from TRBV5-6 and TRBJ1-2; D is perhaps TRBD1 (6 bases). In germline, CDR1 is SGHDT, CDR2 YYEEEE. Trimming stripped 2 bases from V and 4 bases from J, with 15 bases between. The CDR3 totals 15 residues.

This chain joins TRBV4-3 and TRBJ1-4, with D maybe TRBD1 (6 bases). Trimming shortened V by 2 bases and J by 0 bases, and 19 bases separated the two germline ends. There are 19 residues in the CDR3. Germline V gene sequence: CDR1 LGHNA, CDR2 YSLEER. The CDR3 protein is CASSQRPRGGRPTNEKLFF. The CDR3 DNA follows: TGCGCCAGCAGCCAACGACCCCGAGGGGGACGGCCAACTAATGAAAAACTGTTTTTT.

The CDR3 nucleotides are TGTGCCGGGGGTGGGCCCGAAAAACTGTTTTTT. Its protein product is CAGGGPEKLFF. The V call is TRBV30, the J call TRBJ1-4, with a weak D call TRBD1 (5 bases). The germline V gene encodes CDR1 GTSNPN and CDR2 SVGIG (reference sequence). The germline V and J ends were trimmed by 8 bases and 8 bases, with 12 bases remaining between them. CDR3 length: 11 amino acids.

The rearrangement joins TRBV7-6 to TRBJ1-6; D is possibly TRBD1 (6 bases). The germline gives CDR1 SGHVS, CDR2 FNYEAQ. The V and J ends lost 0 bases and 7 bases respectively, with 19 bases between them. The CDR3 runs 18 residues. CDR3 residues: CASSLALRTGPKNSPLHF. The CDR3 nucleotides are TGTGCCAGCAGCTTAGCGCTTAGAACAGGGCCGAAGAATTCACCCCTCCACTTT.

The rearrangement uses TRBV5-1 and TRBJ1-2; possible D gene TRBD1, 6 bases. Per germline, CDR1 SGHRS and CDR2 YFSETQ. Trimming left V 2 bases short and J 2 bases short, with 10 bases between. The CDR3 consists of 14 residues. In nucleotides, the CDR3 is TGCGCCAGCAGCTTTGGGGGCCCAAACTATGGCTACACCTTC. Translation gives CASSFGGPNYGYTF.

The chain recombines TRBV10-1 with TRBJ2-7, with TRBD2 matching over 7 bases. From germline, CDR1 is WNHNN and CDR2 SYGVQD (reference sequence). This CDR3 is 11 amino acids long. With 7 bases clipped from V and 5 bases from J, the junction kept 2 bases outside the gene matches. The CDR3 nucleotides read TGCGCCAGCAAGCGGGGTGACGAGCAGTACTTC. It is translated as CASKRGDEQYF.

The rearrangement uses TRBV7-2 and TRBJ2-5, with D perhaps TRBD1 (5 bases). Germline lookup yields CDR1 SGHTA and CDR2 FQGNSA. Trimming removed 6 bases at V and 2 bases at J, with 10 bases between. The CDR3 is 13 amino acids. The CDR3 nucleotides read TGTGCCAGCAGACCCCGGACACAAGAGACCCAGTACTTC. Encoded protein: CASRPRTQETQYF.

This chain links TRBV7-2 with TRBJ1-5, with 7 bases fitting TRBD1. The CDR3 length is 15 residues. V shed 5 bases, J shed 3 bases, and the junction held 7 bases outside the gene matches. Germline assignment: CDR1 SGHTA and CDR2 FQGNSA. The CDR3: CASSPGTVLNQPQHF. CDR3 in DNA: TGTGCCAGCAGCCCCGGGACAGTTCTCAATCAGCCCCAGCATTTT.

CDR3 nucleotides: TGTGCCAGCAGCCGGAGAAACACTGAAGCTTTCTTT. Translated, it gives CASSRRNTEAFF. The chain joins TRBV13 to TRBJ1-1; D gene ambiguous. The CDR3 is made up of 12 amino acids. The V end lost 5 bases, the J end lost 2 bases, and 6 bases lay between the germline ends. CDR1 is PRHDT, CDR2 FYEKMQ, per germline (reference sequence). The entire variable domain, with the rest obtained from reference TRBV13 and TRBJ1-1, is as follows: AAGVIQSPRHLIKEKRETATLKCYPIPRHDTVYWYQQGPGQDPQFLISFYEKMQSDKGSIPDRFSAQQFSDYHSELNMSSLELGDSALYFCASSRRNTEAFFGQGTRLTVV.

The chain couples TRBV19 to TRBJ2-1; weak D call: TRBD1 (6 bases). The CDR3 has 16 amino acids. The germline V gene has CDR1 LNHDA and CDR2 SQIVND (reference sequence). Trimming left V 3 bases short and J 4 bases short, with 16 bases between. The CDR3 nucleotides are TGTGCCAGTAGTATTTTCATTTGGGGGACATACAATGAGCAGTTCTTC. It is translated as CASSIFIWGTYNEQFF.

This sequence joins TRBV5-1 and TRBJ2-3; 10 nucleotides agree with TRBD2. CDR1 and CDR2 (germline): SGHRS, YFSETQ. The CDR3 is made up of 15 amino acids. V lost 5 bases, J lost 2 bases, and 5 bases stayed unmatched. CDR3: CASRFLAGATDTQYF. CDR3 DNA sequence: TGCGCCAGCAGATTCCTAGCGGGGGCCACAGATACGCAGTATTTT. The whole variable domain, filled in from reference TRBV5-1 and TRBJ2-3, reads KAGVTQTPRYLIKTRGQQVTLSCSPISGHRSVSWYQQTPGQGLQFLFEYFSETQRNKGNFPGRFSGRQFSNSRSEMNVSTLELGDSALYLCASRFLAGATDTQYFGPGTRLTVL.

The chain uses TRBV28 and TRBJ1-6; D is uncertain. Per germline, CDR1 MDHEN and CDR2 SYDVKM. The CDR3 contains 14 residues. Trimming took off 3 bases at V and 4 bases at J, with 7 bases between the two ends. CDR3 coding DNA: TGTGCCAGCAGTTTTTTGAGGTATAATTCACCCCTCCACTTT. Its translation is CASSFLRYNSPLHF.

The chain recombines TRBV7-8 with TRBJ1-1; TRBD1 might be the D (6 bases). From germline, CDR1 is SGHVS and CDR2 FQNEAQ. With 3 bases removed from V and 2 bases from J, the gap between germline ends came to 13 bases. This CDR3 spans 15 amino acids. CDR3 bases: TGTGCCAGCAGCTTTAACTCAGGGGTTAACACTGAAGCTTTCTTT. Protein: CASSFNSGVNTEAFF.

V is TRBV6-5 and J is TRBJ2-5; TRBD1 matches at 8 bases. Near its end, the DNA agrees better with TRBJ2-7, so the J call may be wrong. CDR1 MNHEY and CDR2 SVGAGI come from the germline V gene. This CDR3 has 14 amino acids. The CDR3 nucleotides are TGTGCCAGCAGTACCAGGACAGGGACCTACGAGCAGTACTTC. Protein: CASSTRTGTYEQYF.

The CDR3 loop is CASSHGQANLMMVEKLFF. CDR3 nucleotides: TGTGCCAGCAGCCACGGACAGGCTAACTTAATGATGGTGGAAAAACTGTTTTTT. The J gene is TRBJ1-4, the V gene TRBV7-8; 7 bases are shared with TRBD1. Germline-derived CDR1 and CDR2 are SGHVS and FQNEAQ. The CDR3 is 18 amino acids. With V trimmed by 5 bases and J by 8 bases, 20 bases remained unmatched.

The chain has TRBV7-2 and TRBJ2-7; D is perhaps TRBD1 (5 bases). Trimming pared 5 bases from V and 3 bases from J, leaving 14 bases between. The germline V gene has CDR1 SGHTA and CDR2 FQGNSA. The CDR3 extends over 14 amino acids. For the CDR3, the DNA is TGTGCCAGCAGCCAAAGCCAGGGTTTCTACGAGCAGTACTTC. This sequence encodes CASSQSQGFYEQYF.

CDR3 loop: CASSLSTGTGYTF. CDR3 DNA: TGTGCCAGCAGTTTATCGACGGGGACAGGCTACACCTTC. This chain connects TRBV27 to TRBJ1-2, with D perhaps TRBD1 (6 bases). The germline CDR1 and CDR2 sequences are MNHEY and SMNVEV (reference sequence). V dropped 0 bases and J dropped 8 bases, with 10 bases sitting between them. The CDR3 extends over 13 amino acids.

The chain combines TRBV4-3 with TRBJ1-1, with TRBD1 as a possible D gene (5 bases). Germline lookup yields CDR1 LGHNA and CDR2 YSLEER. V lost 0 bases, J lost 0 bases, and 14 bases lay in between. The CDR3 loop spans 17 amino acids. CDR3 loop: CASSQEGPGLMNTEAFF. CDR3 nucleotide sequence: TGCGCCAGCAGCCAAGAAGGGCCAGGGCTCATGAACACTGAAGCTTTCTTT.

The chain joins TRBV7-6 to TRBJ1-6; D is unclear. Germline V gives CDR1 SGHVS, CDR2 FNYEAQ. The CDR3 consists of 15 residues. V shed 1 base and J shed 5 bases, with 9 bases lying between them. The CDR3 sequence: CASSLVAGNNSPLHF. The CDR3 nucleotides are TGTGCCAGCAGCTTAGTAGCGGGGAATAATTCACCCCTCCACTTT.

The rearrangement uses TRBV18 and TRBJ1-4, with a weak D call TRBD1 (6 bases). Germline CDR1 and CDR2: KGHSH and LQKENI. The CDR3 length is 14 residues. Trimming took off 2 bases at V and 8 bases at J, with 12 bases between the two ends. The CDR3 is CASSPVGAEEKLFF. The CDR3 DNA sequence: TGTGCCAGCTCACCAGTGGGGGCAGAAGAAAAACTGTTTTTT.

Of note for this clone: This sample includes further DNA sequences coding for the same CDR3. The gene calls are TRBV6-5 and TRBJ1-4; TRBD1 matches 8 bases. CDR3 length: 15 residues. Germline-derived CDR1 and CDR2 are MNHEY and SVGAGI. The J segment lost 9 bases and the V segment lost 2 bases, leaving 8 bases of the junction unmatched. CDR3 sequence reads: CASSYAGGASKKLFF. In DNA, the CDR3 is TGTGCCAGCAGTTACGCAGGGGGCGCTTCTAAAAAACTGTTTTTT.

The V call is TRBV18, the J call TRBJ1-3; D remains unclear. The CDR3 contains 16 residues. Deletions cut 5 bases from V and 0 bases from J, with 14 bases between. Germline-derived CDR1 and CDR2 are KGHSH and LQKENI. CDR3 sequence reads: CASSETTGSSGNTIYF. In DNA form, the CDR3 reads TGTGCCAGCTCAGAGACGACGGGGAGCTCTGGAAACACCATATATTTT.

This rearrangement joins TRBV6-1 to TRBJ1-1, with TRBD1 identical over 9 bases. V trimming: 4 bases; J trimming: 0 bases; junction bases outside the gene matches: 3. This CDR3 contains 15 residues. Per the germline V gene, CDR1 is MNHNS and CDR2 is SASEGT. The CDR3 DNA reads TGTGCCAGCAGTGCGGACAGGGGCGTGAACACTGAAGCTTTCTTT. This encodes CASSADRGVNTEAFF.

The J gene is TRBJ1-2, the V gene TRBV9; 9 bases agree with TRBD1. Losses at the gene ends were 4 bases for V and 5 bases for J; bases not matched to a gene: 6. Germline V CDR1 and CDR2: SGDLS, YYNGEE. The CDR3 consists of 14 residues. CDR3 nucleotide sequence: TGTGCCAGCAGCCGACAGGGGGAAGTGTATGGCTACACCTTC. It codes for CASSRQGEVYGYTF.

The chain couples TRBV9 to TRBJ2-3; possibly TRBD2 for D (7 bases). V lost 4 bases, J lost 0 bases, and 33 bases lay in between. Per the germline V gene, CDR1 is SGDLS and CDR2 is YYNGEE. The CDR3 length is 22 residues. The CDR3 reads CASSHIIGTNPGTKSSTDTQYF. The DNA of the CDR3 is TGTGCCAGCAGCCATATCATAGGGACTAACCCCGGGACAAAATCTAGCACAGATACGCAGTATTTT.

The rearrangement uses TRBV14 and TRBJ2-3, with 9 nucleotides matching TRBD1. The trim removed 3 bases at V and 6 bases at J, leaving 7 bases unmatched. Germline CDR1 SGHDN, CDR2 FVKESK. The CDR3 is 15 residues long. This chain's CDR3 is CASSHRDRVRDTQYF. DNA of the CDR3: TGTGCCAGCAGCCACCGGGACAGGGTGAGGGATACGCAGTATTTT.

The gene calls are TRBV9 and TRBJ2-3, with 7 bases lining up with TRBD2. The trim removed 3 bases at V and 0 bases at J, leaving 7 bases unmatched. The germline V gene encodes CDR1 SGDLS and CDR2 YYNGEE. The CDR3 has 16 residues. As DNA, the CDR3 is TGTGCCAGCAGCGCCCAGACTAGCCCGAGCACAGATACGCAGTATTTT. Protein: CASSAQTSPSTDTQYF.

V usage is TRBV11-2 and J usage is TRBJ2-7; D is ambiguous. The CDR3 loop spans 11 amino acids. V lost 5 bases and J lost 3, with 5 bases in between. Germline CDR1 and CDR2: SGHAT and FQNNGV. CDR3 residues: CASSRNYEQYF. The CDR3 region has the DNA TGTGCCAGCAGCCGTAACTACGAGCAGTACTTC. The entire variable domain, with the rest obtained from reference TRBV11-2 and TRBJ2-7, is as follows: EAGVAQSPRYKIIEKRQSVAFWCNPISGHATLYWYQQILGQGPKLLIQFQNNGVVDDSQLPKDRFSAERLKGVDSTLKIQPAKLEDSAVYLCASSRNYEQYFGPGTRLTVT.